This TCR beta chain was identified in a study of vaccination and CD4 T cells after COVID-19. Study context: With a range of 35 to 161, the median interval from diagnosis to drawing post-COVID samples was roughly 91 days. Post-vaccination samples were procured at a median of around 78 days following dose two (range 14 to 241). The authors used overlapping spike peptides from SARS-CoV-2, HCoV-NL63, HCoV-OC43 and HCoV-229E to stimulate cells. Broader study findings: SARS-CoV-2-reactive clonotypes showed a nonsignificant median rise from roughly 22 to 38.

Stated treatment: roughly 11-day PBMC culture with coronavirus spike peptide pools or control peptides (ViraFEST assay). A few counts support this clonotype. The antigen remains undetermined. Trimming stripped 6 bases from V and 1 base from J, with 13 bases between. The CDR3 sequence is 14 residues long. Germline V gives CDR1 MNHNS, CDR2 SASEGT. Once obtained from cultured CD4+ T cells, the DNA was sequenced using the Oncomine TCR Beta short-read assay. Each CDR3 protein gets one entry after TCRdb re-called the PCR reads with MiXCR. The sample includes nearly 15,000 distinct CDR3 sequences, approximately 27% of them seen just once.

This clonotype originated in a human donor with COVID-19. Sequencing input: cultured CD4+ T cells from blood. The genes are TRBV6-1 and TRBJ2-7; D is possibly TRBD2 (6 bases). CDR3 residues: CASREDGGSYEQYF. The CDR3 DNA follows: TGTGCCAGCAGGGAGGACGGAGGGTCCTACGAGCAGTACTTC.